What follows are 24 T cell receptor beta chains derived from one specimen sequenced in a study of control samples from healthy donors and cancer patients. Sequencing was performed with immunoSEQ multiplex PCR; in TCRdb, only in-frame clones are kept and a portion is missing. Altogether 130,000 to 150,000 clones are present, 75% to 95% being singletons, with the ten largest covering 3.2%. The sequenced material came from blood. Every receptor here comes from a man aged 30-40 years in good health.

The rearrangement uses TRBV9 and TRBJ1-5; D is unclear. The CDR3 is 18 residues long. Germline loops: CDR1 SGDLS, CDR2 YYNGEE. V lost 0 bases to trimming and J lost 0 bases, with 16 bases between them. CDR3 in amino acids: CASSVVVRQVYSNQPQHF. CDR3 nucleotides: TGTGCCAGCAGCGTAGTGGTTCGGCAGGTATATAGCAATCAGCCCCAGCATTTT.

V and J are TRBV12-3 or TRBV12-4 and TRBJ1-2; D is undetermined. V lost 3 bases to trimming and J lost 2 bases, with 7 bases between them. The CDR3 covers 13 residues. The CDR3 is CASSFSVNYGYTF. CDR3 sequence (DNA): TGTGCCAGCAGTTTTTCAGTAAACTATGGCTACACCTTC.

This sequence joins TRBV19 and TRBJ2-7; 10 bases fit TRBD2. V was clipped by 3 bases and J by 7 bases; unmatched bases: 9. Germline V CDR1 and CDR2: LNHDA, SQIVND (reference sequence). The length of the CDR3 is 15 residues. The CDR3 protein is CASSIGTSGELEQYF. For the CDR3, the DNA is TGTGCCAGTAGTATCGGTACTAGCGGGGAGCTGGAGCAGTACTTC.

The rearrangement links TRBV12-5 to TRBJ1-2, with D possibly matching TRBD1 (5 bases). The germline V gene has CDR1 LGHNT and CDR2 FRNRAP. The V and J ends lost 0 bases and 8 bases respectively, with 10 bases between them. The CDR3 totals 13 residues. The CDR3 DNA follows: TGTGCTAGTGGTTTGGTAGGCGCAGGGGGCTACACCTTC. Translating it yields CASGLVGAGGYTF.

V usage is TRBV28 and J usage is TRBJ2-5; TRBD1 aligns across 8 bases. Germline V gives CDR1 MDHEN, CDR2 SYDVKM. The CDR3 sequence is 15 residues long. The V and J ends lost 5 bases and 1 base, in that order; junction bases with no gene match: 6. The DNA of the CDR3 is TGTGCCAGCAGTCGACAGGGGAGGTTCCAAGAGACCCAGTACTTC. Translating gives CASSRQGRFQETQYF.

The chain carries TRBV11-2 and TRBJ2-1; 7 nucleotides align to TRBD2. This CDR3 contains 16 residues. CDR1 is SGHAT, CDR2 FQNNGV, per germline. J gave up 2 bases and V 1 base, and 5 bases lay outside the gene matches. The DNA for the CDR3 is TGTGCCAGCAGCTTAGGGGAGGGCTACGCCTACAATGAGCAGTTCTTC. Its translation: CASSLGEGYAYNEQFF.

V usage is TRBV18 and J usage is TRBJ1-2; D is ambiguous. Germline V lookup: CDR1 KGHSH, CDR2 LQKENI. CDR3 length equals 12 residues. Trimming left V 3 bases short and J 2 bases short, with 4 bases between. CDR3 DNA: TGTGCCAGCTCACCGGACAACTATGGCTACACCTTC. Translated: CASSPDNYGYTF.

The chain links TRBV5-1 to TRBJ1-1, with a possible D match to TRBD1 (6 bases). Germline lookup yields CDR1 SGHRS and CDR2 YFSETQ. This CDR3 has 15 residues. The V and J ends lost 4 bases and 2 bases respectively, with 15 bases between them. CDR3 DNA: TGCGCCAGCAGCCCAGTGACAGGTTATAACACTGAAGCTTTCTTT. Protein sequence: CASSPVTGYNTEAFF.

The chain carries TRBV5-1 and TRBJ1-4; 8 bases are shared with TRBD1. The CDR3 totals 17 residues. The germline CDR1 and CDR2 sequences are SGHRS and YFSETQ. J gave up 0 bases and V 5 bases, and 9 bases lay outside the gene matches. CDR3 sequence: CASRTGTGVATNEKLFF. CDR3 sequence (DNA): TGCGCCAGCAGGACCGGGACAGGAGTTGCAACTAATGAAAAACTGTTTTTT.

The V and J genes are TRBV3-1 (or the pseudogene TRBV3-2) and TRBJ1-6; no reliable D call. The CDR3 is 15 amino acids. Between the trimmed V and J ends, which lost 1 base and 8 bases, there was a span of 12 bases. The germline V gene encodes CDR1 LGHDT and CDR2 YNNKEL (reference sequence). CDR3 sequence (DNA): TGTGCCAGCAGCCAAGTTCGGGGTTGGGATTCACCCCTCCACTTT. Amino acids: CASSQVRGWDSPLHF.

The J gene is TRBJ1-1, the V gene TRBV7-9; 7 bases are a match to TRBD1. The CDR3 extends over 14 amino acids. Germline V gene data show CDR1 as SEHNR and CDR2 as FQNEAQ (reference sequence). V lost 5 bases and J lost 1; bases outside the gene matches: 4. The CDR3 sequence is CASSLRTGNTEAFF. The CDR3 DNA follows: TGTGCCAGCAGCCTCCGGACAGGGAACACTGAAGCTTTCTTT. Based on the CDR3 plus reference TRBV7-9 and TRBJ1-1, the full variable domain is DTGVSQNPRHKITKRGQNVTFRCDPISEHNRLYWYRQTLGQGPEFLTYFQNEAQLEKSRLLSDRFSAERPKGSFSTLEIQRTEQGDSAMYLCASSLRTGNTEAFFGQGTRLTVV.

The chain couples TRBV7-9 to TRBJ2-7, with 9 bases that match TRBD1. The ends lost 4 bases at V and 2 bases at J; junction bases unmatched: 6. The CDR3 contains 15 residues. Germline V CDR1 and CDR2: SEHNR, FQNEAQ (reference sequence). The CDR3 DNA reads TGTGCCAGCAGCTCCCGGGACAGGGAAACCTACGAGCAGTACTTC. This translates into CASSSRDRETYEQYF.

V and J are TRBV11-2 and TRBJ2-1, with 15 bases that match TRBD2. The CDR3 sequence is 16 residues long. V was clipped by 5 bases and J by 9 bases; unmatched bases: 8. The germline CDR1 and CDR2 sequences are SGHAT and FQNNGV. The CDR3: CASSLRTSGGAVEQFF. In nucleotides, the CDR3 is TGTGCCAGCAGCCTCCGGACTAGCGGGGGGGCAGTTGAGCAGTTCTTC.

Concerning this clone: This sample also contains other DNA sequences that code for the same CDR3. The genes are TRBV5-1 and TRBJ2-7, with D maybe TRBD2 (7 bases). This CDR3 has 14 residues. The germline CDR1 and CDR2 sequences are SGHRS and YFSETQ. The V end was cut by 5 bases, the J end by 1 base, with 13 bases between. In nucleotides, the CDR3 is TGCGCCAGCAGTGAGGGGGGGATTTCCTACGAGCAGTACTTC. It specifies CASSEGGISYEQYF.

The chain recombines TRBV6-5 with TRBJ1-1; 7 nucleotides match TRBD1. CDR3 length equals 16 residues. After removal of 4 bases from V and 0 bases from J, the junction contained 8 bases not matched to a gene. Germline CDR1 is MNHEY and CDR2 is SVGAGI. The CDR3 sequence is CASSSNRQGVNTEAFF. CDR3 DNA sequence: TGTGCCAGCAGTTCGAATAGACAGGGTGTGAACACTGAAGCTTTCTTT.

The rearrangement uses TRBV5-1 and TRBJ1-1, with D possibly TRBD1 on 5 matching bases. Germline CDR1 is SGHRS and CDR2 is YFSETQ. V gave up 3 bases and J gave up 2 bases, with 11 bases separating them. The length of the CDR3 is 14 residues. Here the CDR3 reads CASSSTGSNTEAFF. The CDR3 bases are TGCGCCAGCAGCTCAACAGGAAGTAACACTGAAGCTTTCTTT.

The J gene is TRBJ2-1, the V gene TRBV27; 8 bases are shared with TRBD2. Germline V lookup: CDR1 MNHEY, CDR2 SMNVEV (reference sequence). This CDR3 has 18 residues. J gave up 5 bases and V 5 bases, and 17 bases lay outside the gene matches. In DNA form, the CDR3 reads TGTGCCAGCAGTCCGCTCCCCGGGACTAGAAGTCGGGACAATGAGCAGTTCTTC. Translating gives CASSPLPGTRSRDNEQFF.

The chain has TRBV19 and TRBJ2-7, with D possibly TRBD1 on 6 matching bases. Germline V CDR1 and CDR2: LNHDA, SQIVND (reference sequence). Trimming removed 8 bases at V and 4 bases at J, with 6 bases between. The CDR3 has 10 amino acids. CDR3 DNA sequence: TGTGCCAGTGGACAGTACGAGCAGTACTTC. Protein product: CASGQYEQYF.

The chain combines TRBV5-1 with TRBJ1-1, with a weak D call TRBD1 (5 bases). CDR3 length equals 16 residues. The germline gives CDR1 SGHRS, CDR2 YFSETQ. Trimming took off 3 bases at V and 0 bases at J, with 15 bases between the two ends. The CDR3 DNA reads TGCGCCAGCAGCTCGAGGGCTCGGGGGTTGAACACTGAAGCTTTCTTT. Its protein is CASSSRARGLNTEAFF.

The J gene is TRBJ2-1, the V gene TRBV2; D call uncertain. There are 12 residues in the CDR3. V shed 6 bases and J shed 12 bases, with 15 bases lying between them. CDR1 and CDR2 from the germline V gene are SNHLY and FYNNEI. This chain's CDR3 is CASREILVLQFF. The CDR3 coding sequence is TGTGCCAGCAGGGAGATTCTGGTTTTGCAGTTCTTC.

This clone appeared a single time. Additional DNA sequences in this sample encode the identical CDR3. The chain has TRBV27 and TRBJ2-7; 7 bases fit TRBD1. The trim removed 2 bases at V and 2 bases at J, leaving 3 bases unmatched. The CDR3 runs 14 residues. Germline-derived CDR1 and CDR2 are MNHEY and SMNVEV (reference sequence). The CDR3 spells CASSLGQGAYEQYF. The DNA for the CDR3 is TGTGCCAGCAGTTTAGGGCAGGGGGCCTACGAGCAGTACTTC.

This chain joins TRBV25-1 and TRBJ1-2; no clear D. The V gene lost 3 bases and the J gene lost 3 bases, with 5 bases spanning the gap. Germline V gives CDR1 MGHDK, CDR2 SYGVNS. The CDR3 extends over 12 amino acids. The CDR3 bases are TGTGCCAGCAGTGAGGGATACTATGGCTACACCTTC. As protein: CASSEGYYGYTF.

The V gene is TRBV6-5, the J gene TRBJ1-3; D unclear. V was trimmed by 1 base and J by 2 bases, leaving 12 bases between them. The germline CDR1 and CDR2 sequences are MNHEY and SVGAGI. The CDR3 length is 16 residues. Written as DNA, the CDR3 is TGTGCCAGCAGTTACTTACCGCAGGTCACTGGAAACACCATATATTTT. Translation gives CASSYLPQVTGNTIYF.

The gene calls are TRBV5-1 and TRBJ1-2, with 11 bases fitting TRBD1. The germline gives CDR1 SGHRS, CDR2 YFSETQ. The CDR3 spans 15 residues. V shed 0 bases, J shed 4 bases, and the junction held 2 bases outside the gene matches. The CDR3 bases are TGCGCCAGCAGCTTGGCGGGGACAGGGGGCTATGGCTACACCTTC. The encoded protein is CASSLAGTGGYGYTF.